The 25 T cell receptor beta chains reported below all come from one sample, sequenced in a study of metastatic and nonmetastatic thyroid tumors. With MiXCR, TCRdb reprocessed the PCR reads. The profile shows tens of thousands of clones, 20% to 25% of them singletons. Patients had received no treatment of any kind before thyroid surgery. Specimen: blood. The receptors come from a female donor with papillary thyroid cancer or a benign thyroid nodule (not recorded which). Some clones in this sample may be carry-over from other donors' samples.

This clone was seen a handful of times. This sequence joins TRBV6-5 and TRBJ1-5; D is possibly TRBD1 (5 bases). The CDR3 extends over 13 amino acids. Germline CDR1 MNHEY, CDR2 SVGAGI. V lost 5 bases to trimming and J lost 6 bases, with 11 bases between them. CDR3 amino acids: CASSPGGGQPQHF. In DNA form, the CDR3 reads TGTGCCAGCAGTCCCGGTGGGGGTCAGCCCCAGCATTTT.

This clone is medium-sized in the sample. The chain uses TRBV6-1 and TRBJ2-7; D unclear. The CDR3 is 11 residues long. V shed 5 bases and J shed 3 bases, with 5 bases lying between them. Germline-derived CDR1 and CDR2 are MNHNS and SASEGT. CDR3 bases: TGTGCCAGCAGTTTAGGCTACGAGCAGTACTTC. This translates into CASSLGYEQYF.

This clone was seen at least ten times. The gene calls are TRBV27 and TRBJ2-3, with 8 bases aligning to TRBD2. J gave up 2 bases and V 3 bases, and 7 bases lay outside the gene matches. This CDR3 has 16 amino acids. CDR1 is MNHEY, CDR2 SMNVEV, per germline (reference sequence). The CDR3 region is CASSFGAGAFTDTQYF. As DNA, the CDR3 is TGTGCCAGCAGTTTCGGAGCGGGGGCTTTCACAGATACGCAGTATTTT.

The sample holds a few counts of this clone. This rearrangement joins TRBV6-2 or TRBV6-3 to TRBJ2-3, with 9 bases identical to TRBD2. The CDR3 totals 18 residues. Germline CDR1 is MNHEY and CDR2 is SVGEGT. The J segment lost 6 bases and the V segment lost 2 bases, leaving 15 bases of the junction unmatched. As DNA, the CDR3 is TGTGCCAGCAGTTACGGCGGGAGGGTTTCCCCGACAGGGGATACGCAGTATTTT. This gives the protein CASSYGGRVSPTGDTQYF.

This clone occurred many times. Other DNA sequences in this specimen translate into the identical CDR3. CDR3 region: CASRENGGDEKLFF. As DNA, the CDR3 is TGTGCCAGCAGAGAGAACGGGGGCGATGAAAAACTGTTTTTT. The chain is built from TRBV27 and TRBJ1-4; D is possibly TRBD1 (6 bases). In germline, CDR1 is MNHEY, CDR2 SMNVEV (reference sequence). The germline V and J ends were trimmed by 6 bases and 6 bases, with 14 bases remaining between them. This CDR3 comprises 14 residues.

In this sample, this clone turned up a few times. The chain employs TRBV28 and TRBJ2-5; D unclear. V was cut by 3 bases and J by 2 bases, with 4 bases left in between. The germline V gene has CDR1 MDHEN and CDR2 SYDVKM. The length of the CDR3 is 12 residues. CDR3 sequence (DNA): TGTGCCAGCAGTTTGGGACAAGAGACCCAGTACTTC. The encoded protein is CASSLGQETQYF.

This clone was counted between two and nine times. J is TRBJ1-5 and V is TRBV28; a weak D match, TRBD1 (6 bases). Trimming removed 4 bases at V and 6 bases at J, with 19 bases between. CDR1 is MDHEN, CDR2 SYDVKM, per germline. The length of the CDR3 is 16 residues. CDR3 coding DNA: TGTGCCAGCAGTTACCTGTGGGGGGACACGGGTCAGCCCCAGCATTTT. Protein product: CASSYLWGDTGQPQHF.

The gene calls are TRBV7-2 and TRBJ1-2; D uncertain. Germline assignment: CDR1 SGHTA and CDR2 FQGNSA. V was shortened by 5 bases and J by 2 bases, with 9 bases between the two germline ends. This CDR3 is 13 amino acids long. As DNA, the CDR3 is TGTGCCAGCAGCCCACGGCGGAACTATGGCTACACCTTC. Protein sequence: CASSPRRNYGYTF.

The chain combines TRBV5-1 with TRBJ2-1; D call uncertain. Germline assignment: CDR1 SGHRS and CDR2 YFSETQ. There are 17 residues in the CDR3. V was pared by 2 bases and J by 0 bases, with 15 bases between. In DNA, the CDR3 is TGCGCCAGCAGCTTTAACCCAGACGGCCTCTCCTACAATGAGCAGTTCTTC. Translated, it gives CASSFNPDGLSYNEQFF.

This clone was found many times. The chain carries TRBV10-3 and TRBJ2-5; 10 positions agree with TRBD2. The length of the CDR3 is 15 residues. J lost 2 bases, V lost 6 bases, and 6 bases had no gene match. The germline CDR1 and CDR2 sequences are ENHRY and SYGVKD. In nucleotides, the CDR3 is TGTGCCATCAGAGCTAGCGGGGGCCCGCAAGAGACCCAGTACTTC. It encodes CAIRASGGPQETQYF.

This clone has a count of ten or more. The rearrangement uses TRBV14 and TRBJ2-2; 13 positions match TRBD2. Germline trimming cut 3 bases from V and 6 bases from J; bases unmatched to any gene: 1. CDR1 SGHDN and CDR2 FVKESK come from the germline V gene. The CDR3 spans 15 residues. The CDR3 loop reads CASSHGTSGAGELFF. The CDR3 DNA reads TGTGCCAGCAGCCACGGGACTAGCGGGGCCGGGGAGCTGTTTTTT.

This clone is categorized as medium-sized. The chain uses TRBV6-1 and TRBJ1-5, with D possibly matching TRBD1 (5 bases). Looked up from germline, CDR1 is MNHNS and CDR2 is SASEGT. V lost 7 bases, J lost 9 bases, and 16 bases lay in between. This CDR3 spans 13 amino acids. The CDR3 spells CASTRTGGSPQHF. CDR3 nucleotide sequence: TGTGCCAGCACCAGGACGGGGGGATCGCCCCAGCATTTT.

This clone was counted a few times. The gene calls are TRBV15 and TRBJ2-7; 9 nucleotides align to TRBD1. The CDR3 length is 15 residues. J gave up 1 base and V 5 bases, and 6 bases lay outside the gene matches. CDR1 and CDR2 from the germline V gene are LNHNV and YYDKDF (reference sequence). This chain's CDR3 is CATSVEQGASYEQYF. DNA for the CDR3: TGTGCCACCAGCGTTGAACAGGGGGCTTCCTACGAGCAGTACTTC.

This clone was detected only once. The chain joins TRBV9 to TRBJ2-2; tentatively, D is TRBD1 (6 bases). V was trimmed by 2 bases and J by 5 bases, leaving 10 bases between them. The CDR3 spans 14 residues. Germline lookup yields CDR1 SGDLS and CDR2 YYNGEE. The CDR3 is CASSVRGTTGELFF. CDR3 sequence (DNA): TGTGCCAGCAGCGTCAGGGGAACGACCGGGGAGCTGTTTTTT.

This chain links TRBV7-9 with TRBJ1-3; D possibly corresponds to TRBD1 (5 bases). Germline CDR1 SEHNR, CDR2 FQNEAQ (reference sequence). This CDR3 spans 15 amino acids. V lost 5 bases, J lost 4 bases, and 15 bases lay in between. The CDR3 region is CASSHLEGEGNTIYF. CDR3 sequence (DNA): TGTGCCAGCAGCCACCTGGAAGGGGAGGGAAACACCATATATTTT.

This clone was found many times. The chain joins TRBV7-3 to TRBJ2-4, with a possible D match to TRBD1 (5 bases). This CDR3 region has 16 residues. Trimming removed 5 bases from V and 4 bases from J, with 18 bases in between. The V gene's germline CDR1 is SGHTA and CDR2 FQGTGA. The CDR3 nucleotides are TGTGCCAGCAGCACAAACCCGACAGAAATAAAAAACATTCAGTACTTC. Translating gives CASSTNPTEIKNIQYF.

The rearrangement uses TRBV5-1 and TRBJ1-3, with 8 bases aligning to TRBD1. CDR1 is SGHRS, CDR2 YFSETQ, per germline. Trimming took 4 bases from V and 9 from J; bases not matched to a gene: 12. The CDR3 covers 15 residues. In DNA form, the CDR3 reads TGCGCCAGCAGCATTGATGGACAGGGTGAAATCACCATATATTTT. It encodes CASSIDGQGEITIYF.

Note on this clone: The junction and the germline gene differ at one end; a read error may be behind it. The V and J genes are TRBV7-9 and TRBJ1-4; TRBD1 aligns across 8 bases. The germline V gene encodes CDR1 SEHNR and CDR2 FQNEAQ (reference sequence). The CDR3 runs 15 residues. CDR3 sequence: CTSSIDRGANEKLLF. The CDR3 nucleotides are TGTACCAGCAGCATTGACAGGGGTGCTAATGAAAAACTGCTTTTT.

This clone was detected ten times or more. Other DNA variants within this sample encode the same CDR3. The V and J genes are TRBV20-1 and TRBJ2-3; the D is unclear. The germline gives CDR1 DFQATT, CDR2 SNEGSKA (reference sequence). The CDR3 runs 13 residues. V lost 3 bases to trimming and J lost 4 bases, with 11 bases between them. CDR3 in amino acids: CSARGYHPDTQYF. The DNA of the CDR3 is TGCAGTGCTAGGGGTTACCACCCAGATACGCAGTATTTT.

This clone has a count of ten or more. CDR3 sequence: CSARSASGRGDEQFF. The CDR3 coding sequence is TGCAGTGCTAGAAGCGCTAGCGGGAGGGGTGATGAGCAGTTCTTC. The chain is built from TRBV20-1 and TRBJ2-1, with 12 bases aligning to TRBD2. The J segment lost 8 bases and the V segment lost 2 bases, leaving 7 bases of the junction unmatched. Per the germline V gene, CDR1 is DFQATT and CDR2 is SNEGSKA (reference sequence). CDR3 size: 15 residues.

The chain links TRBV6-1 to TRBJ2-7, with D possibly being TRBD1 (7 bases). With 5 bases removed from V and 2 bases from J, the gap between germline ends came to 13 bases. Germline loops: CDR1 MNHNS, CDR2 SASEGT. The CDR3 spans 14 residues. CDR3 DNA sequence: TGTGCCAGCAGTAAGCAGGGGGGCCCCTACGAGCAGTACTTC. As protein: CASSKQGGPYEQYF.

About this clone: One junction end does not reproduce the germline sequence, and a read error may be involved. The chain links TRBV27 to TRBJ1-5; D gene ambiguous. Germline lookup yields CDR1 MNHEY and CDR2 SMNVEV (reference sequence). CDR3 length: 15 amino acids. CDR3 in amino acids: CASSLSSRGDHPQHF. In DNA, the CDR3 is TGTGCCAGCAGTTTATCAAGTCGTGGAGATCATCCCCAGCATTTT.

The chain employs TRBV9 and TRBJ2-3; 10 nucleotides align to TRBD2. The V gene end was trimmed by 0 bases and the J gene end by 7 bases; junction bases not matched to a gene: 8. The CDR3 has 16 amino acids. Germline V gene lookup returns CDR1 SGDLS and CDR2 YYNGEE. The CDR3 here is CASSVDSAGGPNTQYF. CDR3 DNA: TGTGCCAGCAGCGTAGACTCAGCGGGGGGGCCTAATACGCAGTATTTT.

The CDR3 is CASSPKRVWAVNTEAFF. In DNA, the CDR3 is TGTGCCAGCAGCCCAAAGAGGGTTTGGGCCGTGAACACTGAAGCTTTCTTT. The V gene is TRBV3-1, the J gene TRBJ1-1; D gene ambiguous. CDR3 length equals 17 residues. V was pared by 4 bases and J by 0 bases, with 18 bases between. CDR1 and CDR2 (germline): LGHDT, YNNKEL (reference sequence).

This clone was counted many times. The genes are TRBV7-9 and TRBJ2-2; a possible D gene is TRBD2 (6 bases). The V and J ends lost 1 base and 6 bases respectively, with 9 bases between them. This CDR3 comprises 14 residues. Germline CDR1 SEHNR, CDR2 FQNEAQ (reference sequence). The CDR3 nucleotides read TGTGCCAGCAGCTTAGGGAGACTAGCCGGGGAGCTGTTTTTT. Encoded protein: CASSLGRLAGELFF.